This T cell receptor beta chain is drawn from a study of blood T cell repertoires in COVID-19. As for the study in general: T cells, B-cell-depleted T cells, or PBMCs supplied cDNA or gDNA.

This CDR3 spans 14 amino acids. The germline CDR1 and CDR2 sequences are MGHRA and YSYEKL. Trimming took 4 bases from V and 7 from J; bases not matched to a gene: 2. Here immunoSEQ multiplex PCR was the method, and the copy in TCRdb shows in-frame clones only, minus some. The sample carries 150,000 or so clones, less than 90% recorded once. The genes are TRBV4-1 and TRBJ1-4; 11 bases fit TRBD1. The sequence was obtained from a woman aged 70-85 years with acute or convalescent COVID-19. Sequenced material: peripheral blood. CDR3 bases: TGCGCCAGCAGCCCGGACAGGGGGCTTGAAAAACTGTTTTTT. Translated: CASSPDRGLEKLFF.